This T cell receptor beta chain was sequenced in a study of response to subunit inactivated influenza vaccine. TCRdb re-called the RT-PCR reads through MiXCR, storing one row per CDR3 protein. The table has 400,000 to 650,000 distinct CDR3 sequences, less than 7.5% seen once. This clonotype was detected ten times or more. With 5 bases clipped from V and 3 bases from J, the junction kept 2 bases outside the gene matches. The CDR3 spans 16 residues. The sequence came from a man aged 45 to 70 who received an inactivated influenza vaccine. The rearrangement uses TRBV12-3 or TRBV12-4 and TRBJ2-1; 15 positions match TRBD2. Here the sequenced sample was PBMCs from blood, taken less than 30 months after vaccination. The CDR3 is CASSAGLAGGYNEQFF. The CDR3 nucleotides are TGTGCCAGCAGTGCGGGACTAGCGGGGGGCTACAATGAGCAGTTCTTC.